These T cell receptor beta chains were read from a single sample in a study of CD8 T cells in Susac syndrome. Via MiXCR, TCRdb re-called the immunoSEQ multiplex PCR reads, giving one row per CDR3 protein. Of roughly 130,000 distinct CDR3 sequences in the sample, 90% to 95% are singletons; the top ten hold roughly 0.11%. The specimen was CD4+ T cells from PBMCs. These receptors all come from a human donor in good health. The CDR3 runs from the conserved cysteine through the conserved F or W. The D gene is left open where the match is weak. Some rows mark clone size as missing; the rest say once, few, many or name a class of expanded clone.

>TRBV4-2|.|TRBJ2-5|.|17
CASSQGRIQGGRETQYF
TGTGCCAGCAGCCAAGGCCGAATTCAAGGGGGAAGAGAGACCCAGTACTTC
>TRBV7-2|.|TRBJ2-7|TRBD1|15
CASSKGQGQTYEQYF
TGTGCCAGCAGCAAGGGACAGGGTCAAACCTACGAGCAGTACTTC
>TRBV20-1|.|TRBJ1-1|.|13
CSATPGRVTEAFF
TGCAGTGCTACCCCAGGGAGGGTCACTGAAGCTTTCTTT
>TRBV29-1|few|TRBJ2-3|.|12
CSVDRGTDTQYF
TGCAGCGTTGATCGGGGTACGGATACGCAGTATTTT
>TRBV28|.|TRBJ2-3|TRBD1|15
CASSRGPETRDTQYF
TGTGCCAGCAGTAGGGGGCCAGAGACCCGGGATACGCAGTATTTT
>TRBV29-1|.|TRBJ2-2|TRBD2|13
CSAGTKNTGELFF
TGCAGCGCCGGGACTAAGAACACCGGGGAGCTGTTTTTT
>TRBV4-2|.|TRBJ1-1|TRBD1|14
CASSRPTGIYEAFF
TGTGCCAGCAGCCGGCCGACAGGGATATACGAAGCTTTCTTT
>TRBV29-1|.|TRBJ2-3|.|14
CSVDRGAITDTQYF
TGCAGCGTTGATAGGGGGGCAATCACAGATACGCAGTATTTT
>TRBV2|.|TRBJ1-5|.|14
CASSEEGAVQPQHF
TGTGCCAGCAGTGAAGAAGGGGCGGTACAGCCCCAGCATTTT
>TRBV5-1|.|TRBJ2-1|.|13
CASSLGGRNEQFF
TGCGCCAGCAGCTTGGGTGGAAGGAATGAGCAGTTCTTC
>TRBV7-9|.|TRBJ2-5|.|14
CASSLVNGQETQYF
TGTGCCAGCAGCTTAGTCAACGGACAAGAGACCCAGTACTTC
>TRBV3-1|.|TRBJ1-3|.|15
CASSQGGISGNTIYF
TGTGCCAGCAGCCAAGGAGGTATCTCTGGAAACACCATATATTTT
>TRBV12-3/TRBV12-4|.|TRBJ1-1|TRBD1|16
CASTHLTGTKNTEAFF
TGTGCCAGCACACACTTGACAGGGACCAAAAATACTGAAGCTTTCTTT
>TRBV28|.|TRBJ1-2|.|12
CASSPVLGGYTF
TGTGCCAGCAGCCCCGTCCTGGGGGGCTACACCTTC